The T cell receptor (beta chain) described here comes from a study of T cell responses to AZD1222 COVID-19 vaccine. Findings of the study overall: Spike was spanned by vaccine-associated CD4 TCRs, with dominance at 160-218 and 743-854. Spike-specific TCR repertoires showed rising breadth and depth after two AZD1222 doses. Donors were chiefly white British, with a greater number of females, and clonal diversity was perhaps underestimated. Repertoires in all cases were sampled only once the peak T cell response had passed.

Assay used: immunoSEQ multiplex PCR; TCRdb lists only in-frame clones, some missing. The table has under 170,000 clones, about 93% seen once. The V gene's germline CDR1 is LNHDA and CDR2 SQIVND (reference sequence). The CDR3 loop spans 14 amino acids. V dropped 6 bases and J dropped 2 bases, with 10 bases sitting between them. As regards this clone: Its antigen remains unidentified.

The clonotype comes from an adult in good health. The chain couples TRBV19 to TRBJ2-2; D gene unclear. The material was peripheral blood, obtained on day 0 of AZD1222 vaccination. The CDR3 DNA reads as TGTGCCAGTAGCATCAGCCCAAACACCGGGGAGCTGTTTTTT. This translates into CASSISPNTGELFF.